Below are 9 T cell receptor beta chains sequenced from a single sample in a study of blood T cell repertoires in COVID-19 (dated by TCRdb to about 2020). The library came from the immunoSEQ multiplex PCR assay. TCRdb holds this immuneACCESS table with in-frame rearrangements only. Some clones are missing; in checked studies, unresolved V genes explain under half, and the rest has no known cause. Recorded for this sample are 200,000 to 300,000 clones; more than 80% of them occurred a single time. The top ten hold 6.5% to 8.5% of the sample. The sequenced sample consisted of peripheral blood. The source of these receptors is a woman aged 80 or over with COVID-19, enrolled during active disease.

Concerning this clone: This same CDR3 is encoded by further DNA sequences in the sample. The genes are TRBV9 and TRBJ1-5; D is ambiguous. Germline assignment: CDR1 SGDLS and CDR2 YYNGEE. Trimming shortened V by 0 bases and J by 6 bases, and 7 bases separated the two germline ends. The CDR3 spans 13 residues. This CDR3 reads CASSVGPLQPQHF. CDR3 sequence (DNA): TGTGCCAGCAGCGTAGGGCCTCTTCAGCCCCAGCATTTT. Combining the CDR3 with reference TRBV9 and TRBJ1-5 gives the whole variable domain DSGVTQTPKHLITATGQRVTLRCSPRSGDLSVYWYQQSLDQGLQFLIQYYNGEERAKGNILERFSAQQFPDLHSELNLSSLELGDSALYFCASSVGPLQPQHFGDGTRLSIL.

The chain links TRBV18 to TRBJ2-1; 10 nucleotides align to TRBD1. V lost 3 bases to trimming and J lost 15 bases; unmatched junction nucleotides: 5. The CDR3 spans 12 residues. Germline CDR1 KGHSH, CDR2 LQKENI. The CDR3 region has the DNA TGTGCCAGCTCACCGGCCGGGACAGGGGTGTTCTTC. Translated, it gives CASSPAGTGVFF.

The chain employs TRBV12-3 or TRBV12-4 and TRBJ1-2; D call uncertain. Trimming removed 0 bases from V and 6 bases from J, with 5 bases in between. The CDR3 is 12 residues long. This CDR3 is CASSLAGDGYTF. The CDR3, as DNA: TGTGCCAGCAGTTTAGCGGGAGATGGCTACACCTTC.

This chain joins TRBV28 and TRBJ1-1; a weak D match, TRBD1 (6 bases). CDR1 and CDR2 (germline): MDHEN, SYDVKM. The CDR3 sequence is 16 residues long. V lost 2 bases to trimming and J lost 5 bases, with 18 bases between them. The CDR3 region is CASSLLGRNRATEAFF. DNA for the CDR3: TGTGCCAGCAGTTTACTGGGTCGGAACAGGGCGACTGAAGCTTTCTTT.

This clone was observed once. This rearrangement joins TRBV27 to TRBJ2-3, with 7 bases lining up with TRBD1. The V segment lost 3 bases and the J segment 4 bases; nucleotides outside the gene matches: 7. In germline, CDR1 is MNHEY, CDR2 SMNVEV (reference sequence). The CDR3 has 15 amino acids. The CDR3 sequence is CASSFYRQGADTQYF. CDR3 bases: TGTGCCAGCAGTTTTTACAGACAGGGCGCAGATACGCAGTATTTT.

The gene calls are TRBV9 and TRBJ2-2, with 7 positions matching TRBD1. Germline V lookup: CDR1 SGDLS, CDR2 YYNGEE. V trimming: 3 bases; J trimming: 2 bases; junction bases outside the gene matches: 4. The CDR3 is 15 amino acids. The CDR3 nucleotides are TGTGCCAGCAGCGCGGGACAGTTAAACACCGGGGAGCTGTTTTTT. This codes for CASSAGQLNTGELFF.

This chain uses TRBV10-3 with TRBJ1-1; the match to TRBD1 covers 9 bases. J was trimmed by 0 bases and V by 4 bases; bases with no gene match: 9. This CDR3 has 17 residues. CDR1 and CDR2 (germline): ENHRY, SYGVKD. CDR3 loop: CAISAIGGQGLNTEAFF. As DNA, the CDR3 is TGTGCCATCAGTGCGATTGGAGGACAGGGGTTGAACACTGAAGCTTTCTTT.

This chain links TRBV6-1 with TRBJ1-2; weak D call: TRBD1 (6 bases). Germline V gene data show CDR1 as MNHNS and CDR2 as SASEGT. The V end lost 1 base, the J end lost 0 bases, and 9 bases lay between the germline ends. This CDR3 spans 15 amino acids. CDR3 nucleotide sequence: TGTGCCAGCAGTGAAGGACAGGCTTCTAACTATGGCTACACCTTC. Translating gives CASSEGQASNYGYTF.

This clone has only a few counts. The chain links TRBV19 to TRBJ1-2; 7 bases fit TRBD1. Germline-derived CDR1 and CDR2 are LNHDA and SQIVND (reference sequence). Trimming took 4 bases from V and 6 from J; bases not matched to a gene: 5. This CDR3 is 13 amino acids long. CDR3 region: CASSRQGEDGYTF. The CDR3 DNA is TGTGCCAGTAGTAGACAGGGTGAAGATGGCTACACCTTC.